The following is a TCR beta chain sequence with its context. The missing CDR3 end, 3 residues past where the read stops, is filled in from the germline J gene. The J segment lost 0 bases and the V segment lost 5 bases, leaving 6 bases of the junction unmatched. Germline values: CDR1 SNHLY, CDR2 FYNNEI. The CDR3 loop spans 16 amino acids. The sample is drawn from a study of T cells in women clearing cervical HPV infection. Profiling relied on immunoSEQ multiplex PCR, and the TCRdb table lists in-frame clones only, not all of them. Its table records 29,000 or so clones. This rearrangement joins TRBV2 to TRBJ2-2, with 7 positions matching TRBD1. The source of this sequence is a woman between 18 and 70 years old with a cervical HPV16 infection that either progressed to CIN3+ or cleared (not recorded which). The specimen sequenced was blood buffy coat. The CDR3 DNA, read in part, is TGTGCCAGCAGTCTAATGGGGACAGCGAACACCGGGGAG. This codes for CASSLMGTANTGE. The complete CDR3 reads CASSLMGTANTGELFF. The whole variable domain, remainder taken from reference TRBV2 and TRBJ2-2, is EPEVTQTPSHQVTQMGQEVILRCVPISNHLYFYWYRQILGQKVEFLVSFYNNEISEKSEIFDDQFSVERPDGSNFTLKIRSTKLEDSAMYFCASSLMGTANTGELFFGEGSRLTVL.